These 20 T cell receptor beta chains were sequenced from one sample in a study of glioma-infiltrating T cells. Using RNA template, CDR3s of TCR alpha and beta were amplified with iRepertoire arm-PCR. Via MiXCR, TCRdb re-called the multiplex PCR reads, giving one row per CDR3 protein. The data show tens of thousands of distinct CDR3 sequences, 40% seen once. The sequenced sample was glioma tissue, nonneoplastic brain tissue, or PBMCs (not recorded which). The receptors originated from a human donor with low-grade glioma or glioblastoma, undergoing nonglioma brain surgery, or in good health (not recorded which).

This clonotype was observed many times. The rearrangement uses TRBV14 and TRBJ2-1; 7 bases line up with TRBD1. Unmatched junction bases numbered 11, after V lost 4 bases and J lost 5 bases. This CDR3 region has 16 residues. The germline V gene has CDR1 SGHDN and CDR2 FVKESK. The CDR3 region has the DNA TGTGCCAGCAGCCGGAGTACAGGGGTAACTCACAATGAGCAGTTCTTC. Protein: CASSRSTGVTHNEQFF.

J is TRBJ2-5 and V is TRBV11-3, with 8 nucleotides matching TRBD2. Losses at the gene ends were 5 bases for V and 7 bases for J; bases not matched to a gene: 12. The CDR3 runs to 15 residues. Germline V gene sequence: CDR1 SGHNT, CDR2 YENEEA. The CDR3 region is CASSPTRRGGRTQYF. The DNA for the CDR3 is TGTGCCAGCAGCCCCACCCGTCGGGGGGGACGGACCCAGTACTTC.

Of note for this clonotype: A much larger clone lies one base from this, so it may be a read error. This CDR3 is missing its conserved last phenylalanine or tryptophan, likely due to a read error. The rearrangement joins TRBV7-9 to TRBJ2-5, with D maybe TRBD1 (6 bases). Deletions cut 1 base from V and 8 bases from J, with 8 bases between. The CDR3 totals 12 residues. Germline CDR1 SEHNR, CDR2 FQNEAQ (reference sequence). In DNA, the CDR3 is TGTGCCAGCAGCTTAGAAGGGGGTACCCAGTACCTC. This sequence encodes CASSLEGGTQYL.

The sample holds many counts of this clonotype. V usage is TRBV9 and J usage is TRBJ2-1; D possibly corresponds to TRBD2 (6 bases). The CDR3 is 14 amino acids. Looked up from germline, CDR1 is SGDLS and CDR2 is YYNGEE. Trimming removed 5 bases at V and 4 bases at J, with 13 bases between. The CDR3 sequence: CASSLRDFYNEQFF. CDR3 coding DNA: TGTGCCAGCAGTCTCCGGGACTTTTACAATGAGCAGTTCTTC.

As concerns this clonotype: A read error may explain this, as a much larger clone is one base away. CDR3 DNA: TGTGCCAGCAGCTTAATCGGGGCGGACACCGGGGAGCTGTTTTTT. Translating gives CASSLIGADTGELFF. The chain joins TRBV11-2 to TRBJ2-2; either TRBD1 or TRBD2 may supply D (5 bases each). The CDR3 is made up of 15 amino acids. Looked up from germline, CDR1 is SGHAT and CDR2 is FQNNGV. V was trimmed by 2 bases and J by 3 bases, leaving 10 bases between them.

The rearrangement links TRBV6-2 or TRBV6-3 to TRBJ1-2; the D gene is possibly TRBD1 (5 bases). This CDR3 contains 17 residues. Germline V gives CDR1 MNHEY, CDR2 SVGEGT. V was cut by 0 bases and J by 4 bases, with 18 bases left in between. The CDR3 nucleotides read TGTGCCAGCAGTTACTCTGGTATGAAGGGGCAGGGCTATGGCTACACCTTC. It codes for CASSYSGMKGQGYGYTF.

On this clonotype itself: At one of its ends the junction is not consistent with the germline gene, which may arise from a read error. V and J are TRBV28 and TRBJ2-1; D is undetermined. The length of the CDR3 is 14 residues. The germline CDR1 and CDR2 sequences are MDHEN and SYDVKM. In DNA form, the CDR3 reads TGTGCCAGCACCCTCCGGAGAGCCTCGGATGAGCAGTCCTTC. As protein: CASTLRRASDEQSF.

A few counts support this clonotype. The V gene is TRBV7-9, the J gene TRBJ2-1; 9 nucleotides line up with TRBD2. Trimming at V came to 5 bases and at J to 7 bases, leaving 9 bases not matched to a gene. The CDR3 sequence is 15 residues long. Per the germline V gene, CDR1 is SEHNR and CDR2 is FQNEAQ (reference sequence). CDR3 sequence: CASSPLSGGPNEQFF. The CDR3 DNA reads as TGTGCCAGCAGCCCCCTGAGCGGGGGGCCGAATGAGCAGTTCTTC.

The gene calls are TRBV6-5 and TRBJ2-7; 12 bases are a match to TRBD2. The CDR3 length is 15 residues. The V gene's germline CDR1 is MNHEY and CDR2 SVGAGI. Trimming cost V 5 bases and J 7 bases; bases outside gene matches: 9. The CDR3 DNA sequence: TGTGCCAGCAGTGCCACTAGCGGGGGGACCAAAGAGCAGTACTTC. Its protein is CASSATSGGTKEQYF.

A note on this clonotype: Germline and junction disagree at one end, which may indicate a read error. V gene TRBV7-9 combines with J gene TRBJ2-3; 9 bases align to TRBD1. This CDR3 has 17 amino acids. Germline V gene data show CDR1 as SEHNR and CDR2 as FQNEAQ (reference sequence). The CDR3 coding sequence is TGTGCCAGCATCTTAGATACTACAGGGGGCGGCACAGATACGCAGTATTTT. It codes for CASILDTTGGGTDTQYF.

This clonotype occurred many times. Here the CDR3 reads CSARDPQRAGEQYF. The DNA for the CDR3 is TGCAGTGCTAGAGATCCCCAGAGGGCTGGCGAGCAGTACTTC. The rearrangement uses TRBV20-1 and TRBJ2-7; possibly TRBD2 for D (5 bases). The length of the CDR3 is 14 residues. Germline assignment: CDR1 DFQATT and CDR2 SNEGSKA (reference sequence). The germline V and J ends were trimmed by 0 bases and 6 bases, with 15 bases remaining between them.

This clonotype showed up many times. J is TRBJ1-5 and V is TRBV12-3 or TRBV12-4, with TRBD1 identical over 9 bases. Trimming removed 6 bases from V and 11 bases from J; junction bases left unmatched: 11. This CDR3 has 14 residues. CDR3 sequence (DNA): TGTGCCAGCAGCAAACAGGGGGCAAGTACGTCCCAGCATTTT. It translates to CASSKQGASTSQHF.

In its sample, this clonotype was seen many times. This rearrangement joins TRBV10-3 to TRBJ2-1; D remains ambiguous. Trimming pared 3 bases from V and 0 bases from J, leaving 9 bases between. The CDR3 runs 15 residues. Per the germline V gene, CDR1 is ENHRY and CDR2 is SYGVKD. CDR3 in amino acids: CAISDGESSYNEQFF. The CDR3, as DNA: TGTGCCATCAGTGATGGCGAGAGCTCCTACAATGAGCAGTTCTTC.

Many counts were recorded for this clonotype. The V and J genes are TRBV2 and TRBJ2-7; 10 nucleotides match TRBD2. Germline lookup yields CDR1 SNHLY and CDR2 FYNNEI. The CDR3 has 13 residues. The ends lost 8 bases at V and 2 bases at J; junction bases unmatched: 3. The CDR3 sequence: CASRTSGTYEQYF. The CDR3 bases are TGTGCCAGCCGAACTAGCGGGACCTACGAGCAGTACTTC.

This clonotype was counted ten times or more. The chain uses TRBV10-2 and TRBJ2-4; the D is unclear. The germline V gene has CDR1 WSHSY and CDR2 SAAADI. The V and J ends lost 3 bases and 8 bases respectively, with 5 bases between them. The CDR3 extends over 11 amino acids. The CDR3 protein is CASSDKDIQYF. In DNA, the CDR3 is TGCGCCAGCAGTGATAAAGACATTCAGTACTTC.

This clonotype was recorded many times. The rearrangement uses TRBV6-1 and TRBJ2-7, with 11 bases matching TRBD2. The V gene's germline CDR1 is MNHNS and CDR2 SASEGT. The V gene end was trimmed by 6 bases and the J gene end by 5 bases; junction bases not matched to a gene: 6. The CDR3 is 14 residues long. CDR3 sequence reads: CASRGLAEINEQYF. CDR3 DNA: TGTGCCAGCAGGGGACTAGCGGAAATCAACGAGCAGTACTTC.

There are many counts of this clonotype. The chain couples TRBV28 to TRBJ1-5, with 8 bases that match TRBD1. CDR3 length: 17 residues. The V gene end was trimmed by 7 bases and the J gene end by 1 base; junction bases not matched to a gene: 12. Germline V gives CDR1 MDHEN, CDR2 SYDVKM. The CDR3 spells CASTPGQGAGSNQPQHF. In DNA form, the CDR3 reads TGTGCCAGCACCCCGGGGCAGGGGGCAGGGAGCAATCAGCCCCAGCATTTT.

This clonotype was counted between two and nine times. This rearrangement joins TRBV30 to TRBJ2-5, with 10 bases matching TRBD2. The CDR3 is 15 amino acids. V was clipped by 2 bases and J by 6 bases; unmatched bases: 9. Germline V gene data show CDR1 as GTSNPN and CDR2 as SVGIG (reference sequence). The CDR3 here is CAWSKTGTSAKTQYF. The CDR3 DNA reads TGTGCCTGGAGTAAAACCGGGACTAGCGCAAAGACCCAGTACTTC.

This clonotype was seen once. This is likely a read error, given that the CDR3 carries no conserved phenylalanine or tryptophan at its end. The CDR3, as DNA: TGTGCCAGCACTGGAATAGAGGGTGAGCAGTTCTCC. It translates to CASTGIEGEQFS. The gene calls are TRBV6-5 and TRBJ2-1, with a tentative D call TRBD2 (5 bases). The germline V gene encodes CDR1 MNHEY and CDR2 SVGAGI. The length of the CDR3 is 12 residues. Trimming stripped 7 bases from V and 9 bases from J, with 13 bases between.

This clonotype appeared a few times. At one of its ends the junction is not consistent with the germline gene, which may arise from a read error. The chain couples TRBV29-1 to TRBJ1-1, with D maybe TRBD1 (6 bases). The germline V gene encodes CDR1 SQVTM and CDR2 ANQGSEA. This CDR3 contains 12 residues. In DNA form, the CDR3 reads TGCAGCGTTGTAAAGGGGGATAGTGAAGCTCTCTTT. Protein product: CSVVKGDSEALF.